This T cell receptor (beta chain) appears in the sequencing data of a study of CD8 T cells in ankylosing spondylitis. Study-wide results and caveats: Clones linked to disease were reported to show significant enrichment in matched ankylosing spondylitis synovial fluid.

From germline, CDR1 is DFQATT and CDR2 SNEGSKA (reference sequence). V dropped 3 bases and J dropped 5; count of bases not matched to a gene: 6. CDR3 size: 14 residues. TCRdb ran MiXCR on the 5' RACE reads and lists one entry per CDR3 protein. Found here are 200,000 to 250,000 distinct CDR3 sequences, 20% to 30% of them singletons; the top ten hold under 7%. This clonotype was seen a handful of times. Antigen specificity is unknown. This TCR was recovered from a male donor with ankylosing spondylitis or in good health (not recorded which). Material for sequencing was blood, either unsorted or a sorted T cell fraction (not recorded which). The rearrangement uses TRBV20-1 and TRBJ2-5, with 10 bases identical to TRBD1. Here the CDR3 DNA reads TGCAGTGCTAGTGGGGACAGGGGTGAGGAGACCCAGTACTTC. Its translation is CSASGDRGEETQYF.